The present T cell receptor (beta chain) was sequenced within a study of regulatory T cells in long-lasting Graves disease. This sample's time point: newly diagnosed GD, antithyroid drugs for less than 3 months. After RNA was extracted from PBMCs, the TCR library was made from it. Through Arm-PCR of CDR3 regions and iRepertoire HTBI primers, TCR beta libraries were built. TCRdb reanalysed the multiplex PCR reads using MiXCR and keeps one entry per CDR3 protein. Of a few hundred thousand distinct CDR3 sequences in the sample, roughly 10% were seen once. The table lists this clonotype with many counts. Germline CDR1 reads MNHNS; CDR2 reads SASEGT. The V gene end was trimmed by 5 bases and the J gene end by 5 bases; junction bases not matched to a gene: 6. The CDR3 has 14 residues. This same sample was also taken into another study, of T cells in Graves' hyperthyroidism and ophthalmopathy.

The rearrangement uses TRBV6-1 and TRBJ1-2; 9 bases match TRBD1. This TCR came from a woman aged 18-30 years with Graves disease. The sequencing here drew on peripheral blood mononuclear cells (PBMCs), taken at new diagnosis, from a patient treated with antithyroid drugs. Written as DNA, the CDR3 is TGTGCCAGCAGTCCCAAAGGACAGGGGTATGGCTACACCTTC. It is translated as CASSPKGQGYGYTF.